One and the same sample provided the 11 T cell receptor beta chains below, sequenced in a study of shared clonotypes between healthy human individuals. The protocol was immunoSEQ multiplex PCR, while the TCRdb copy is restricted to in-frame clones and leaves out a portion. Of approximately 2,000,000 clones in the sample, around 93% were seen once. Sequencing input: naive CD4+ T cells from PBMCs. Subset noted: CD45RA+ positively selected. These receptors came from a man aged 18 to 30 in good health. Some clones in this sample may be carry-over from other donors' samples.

For the CDR3, the DNA is TGCGCCAGCAGCCAAACAGGGTTAGGAAACACCATATATTTT. This sequence encodes CASSQTGLGNTIYF. This chain uses TRBV4-1 with TRBJ1-3; weak D call: TRBD1 (6 bases). Germline lookup yields CDR1 MGHRA and CDR2 YSYEKL. The CDR3 extends over 14 amino acids. The germline V and J ends were trimmed by 2 bases and 4 bases, with 9 bases remaining between them.

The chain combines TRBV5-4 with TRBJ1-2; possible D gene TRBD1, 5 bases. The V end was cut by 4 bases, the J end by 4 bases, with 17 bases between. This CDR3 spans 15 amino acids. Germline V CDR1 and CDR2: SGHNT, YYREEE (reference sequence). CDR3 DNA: TGTGCCAGCAGCACCCGGGACGGAGCCGGCTATGGCTACACCTTC. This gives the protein CASSTRDGAGYGYTF.

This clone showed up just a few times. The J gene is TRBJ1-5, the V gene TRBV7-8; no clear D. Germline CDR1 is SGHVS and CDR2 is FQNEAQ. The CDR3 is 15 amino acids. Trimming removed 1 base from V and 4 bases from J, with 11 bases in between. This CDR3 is CASSLESPRNQPQHF. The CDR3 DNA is TGTGCCAGCAGCTTAGAGTCCCCCCGAAATCAGCCCCAGCATTTT.

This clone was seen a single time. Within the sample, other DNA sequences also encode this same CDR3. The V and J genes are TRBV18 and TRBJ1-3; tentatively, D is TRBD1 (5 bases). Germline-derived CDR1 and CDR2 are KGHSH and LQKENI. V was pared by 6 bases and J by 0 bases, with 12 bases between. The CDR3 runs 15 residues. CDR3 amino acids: CASSPQGGSGNTIYF. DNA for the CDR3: TGTGCCAGCTCCCCTCAGGGCGGCTCTGGAAACACCATATATTTT. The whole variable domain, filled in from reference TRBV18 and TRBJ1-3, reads NAGVMQNPRHLVRRRGQEARLRCSPMKGHSHVYWYRQLPEEGLKFMVYLQKENIIDESGMPKERFSAEFPKEGPSILRIQQVVRGDSAAYFCASSPQGGSGNTIYFGEGSWLTVV.

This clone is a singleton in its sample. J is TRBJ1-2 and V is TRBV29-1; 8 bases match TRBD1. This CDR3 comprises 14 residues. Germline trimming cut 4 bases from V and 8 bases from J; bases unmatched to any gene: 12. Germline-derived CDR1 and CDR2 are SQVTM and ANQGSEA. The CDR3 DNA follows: TGCAGCGTTGCTAAAGCCGGACAGGGTCGGGGCTACACCTTC. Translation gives CSVAKAGQGRGYTF.

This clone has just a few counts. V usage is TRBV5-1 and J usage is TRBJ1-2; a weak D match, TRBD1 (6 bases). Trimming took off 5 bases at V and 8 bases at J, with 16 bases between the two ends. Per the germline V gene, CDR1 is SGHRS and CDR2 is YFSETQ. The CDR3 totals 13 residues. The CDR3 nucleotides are TGCGCCAGCAGGGGTTCGGGTGGACAGGGCTACACCTTC. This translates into CASRGSGGQGYTF.

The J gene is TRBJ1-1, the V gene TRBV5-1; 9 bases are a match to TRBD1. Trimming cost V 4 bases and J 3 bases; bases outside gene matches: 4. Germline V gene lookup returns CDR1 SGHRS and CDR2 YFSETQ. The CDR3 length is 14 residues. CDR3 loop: CASSAQGAHTEAFF. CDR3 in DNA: TGCGCCAGCAGCGCACAGGGGGCGCACACTGAAGCTTTCTTT.

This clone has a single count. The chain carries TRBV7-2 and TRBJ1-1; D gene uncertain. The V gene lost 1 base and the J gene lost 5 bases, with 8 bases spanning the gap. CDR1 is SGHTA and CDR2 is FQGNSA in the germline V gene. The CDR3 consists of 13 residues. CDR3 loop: CASSLVEGTEAFF. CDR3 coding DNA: TGTGCCAGCAGCTTAGTCGAGGGAACTGAAGCTTTCTTT.

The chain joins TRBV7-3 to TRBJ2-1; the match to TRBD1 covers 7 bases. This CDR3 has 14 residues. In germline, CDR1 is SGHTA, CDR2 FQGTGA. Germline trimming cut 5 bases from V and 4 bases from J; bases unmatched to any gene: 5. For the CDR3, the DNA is TGTGCCAGCAGCCCGACAGGGACATACAATGAGCAGTTCTTC. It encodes CASSPTGTYNEQFF.

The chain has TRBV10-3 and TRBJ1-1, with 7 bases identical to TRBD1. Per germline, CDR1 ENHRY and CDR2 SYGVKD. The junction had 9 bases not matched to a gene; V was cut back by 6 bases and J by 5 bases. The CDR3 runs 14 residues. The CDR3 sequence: CAISRTGVDTEAFF. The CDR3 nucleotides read TGTGCCATCAGCCGCACAGGGGTGGATACTGAAGCTTTCTTT.

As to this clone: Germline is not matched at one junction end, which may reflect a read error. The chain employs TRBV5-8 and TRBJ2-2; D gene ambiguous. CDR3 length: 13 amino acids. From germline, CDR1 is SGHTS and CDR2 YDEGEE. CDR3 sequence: CASSQDSPGELFF. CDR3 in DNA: TGCGCCAGCAGCCAAGATTCCCCCGGGGAGCTGTTTTTT.